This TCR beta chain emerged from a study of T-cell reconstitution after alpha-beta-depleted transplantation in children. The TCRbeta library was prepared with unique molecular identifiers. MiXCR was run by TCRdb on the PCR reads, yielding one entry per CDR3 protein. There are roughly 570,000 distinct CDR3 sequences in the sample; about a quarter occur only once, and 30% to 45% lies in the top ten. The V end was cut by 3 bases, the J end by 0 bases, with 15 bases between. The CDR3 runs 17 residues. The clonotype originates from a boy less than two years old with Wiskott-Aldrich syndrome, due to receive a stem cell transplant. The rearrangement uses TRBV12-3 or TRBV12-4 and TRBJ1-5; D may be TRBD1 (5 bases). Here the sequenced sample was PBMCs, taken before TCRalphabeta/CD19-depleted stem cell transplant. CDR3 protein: CASSFRRAFYSNQPQHF. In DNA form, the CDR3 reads TGTGCCAGCAGTTTCCGCAGGGCCTTCTATAGCAATCAGCCCCAGCATTTT.